A single sample is the source of the 18 T cell receptor beta chains below, sequenced in a study of shared clonotypes between healthy human individuals. Naive CD8 isolation took CD45RO-negative cells positively selected for CCR7 and excluded terminally differentiated effector memory CD45RA+ cells. Libraries were prepared by immunoSEQ multiplex PCR; TCRdb keeps only in-frame clonotypes and omits some of them. The sample yields about 680,000 clones, 92% seen once. Sequencing was carried out using naive CD8+ T cells sorted from blood. These receptors were taken from a man aged 25-45 years in good health.

This clone appeared a single time. The chain recombines TRBV29-1 with TRBJ2-7; 8 bases agree with TRBD1. Trimming took 1 base from V and 0 from J; bases not matched to a gene: 8. Germline V gene sequence: CDR1 SQVTM, CDR2 ANQGSEA. The length of the CDR3 is 16 residues. The CDR3 loop reads CSVEGDSGQDSYEQYF. DNA of the CDR3: TGCAGCGTTGAAGGGGATTCGGGACAGGACTCCTACGAGCAGTACTTC.

This chain uses TRBV11-2 with TRBJ1-1; no clear D gene. Germline values: CDR1 SGHAT, CDR2 FQNNGV. The CDR3 length is 12 residues. Trimming left V 4 bases short and J 11 bases short, with 14 bases between. The CDR3 DNA reads as TGTGCCAGCAGCTCCCAACCGGACGTTGCTTTCTTT. Protein sequence: CASSSQPDVAFF. The variable domain in full, with the rest retrieved from reference TRBV11-2 and TRBJ1-1, is EAGVAQSPRYKIIEKRQSVAFWCNPISGHATLYWYQQILGQGPKLLIQFQNNGVVDDSQLPKDRFSAERLKGVDSTLKIQPAKLEDSAVYLCASSSQPDVAFFGQGTRLTVV.

V is TRBV29-1 and J is TRBJ2-5; D unresolved. V was shortened by 2 bases and J by 4 bases, with 14 bases between the two germline ends. CDR1 and CDR2 (germline): SQVTM, ANQGSEA. The CDR3 totals 14 residues. Here the CDR3 DNA reads TGCAGCGTTGAACTGAGACACCGGGCAGAGACCCAGTACTTC. This gives the protein CSVELRHRAETQYF.

The chain is built from TRBV18 and TRBJ2-3; D remains unclear. This CDR3 region has 15 residues. The germline V and J ends were trimmed by 1 base and 0 bases, with 8 bases remaining between them. Per the germline V gene, CDR1 is KGHSH and CDR2 is LQKENI. As DNA, the CDR3 is TGTGCCAGCTCACCACGGCCGCCCAGCACAGATACGCAGTATTTT. This encodes CASSPRPPSTDTQYF. Together with reference TRBV18 and TRBJ2-3, the CDR3 gives the full variable domain: NAGVMQNPRHLVRRRGQEARLRCSPMKGHSHVYWYRQLPEEGLKFMVYLQKENIIDESGMPKERFSAEFPKEGPSILRIQQVVRGDSAAYFCASSPRPPSTDTQYFGPGTRLTVL.

V usage is TRBV7-8 and J usage is TRBJ1-4; D uncertain. V lost 6 bases and J lost 0, with 8 bases in between. Germline V gene sequence: CDR1 SGHVS, CDR2 FQNEAQ. The CDR3 sequence is 14 residues long. CDR3 nucleotide sequence: TGTGCCAGCAGTATCGCAGCAACTAATGAAAAACTGTTTTTT. Its translation: CASSIAATNEKLFF.

J is TRBJ1-1 and V is TRBV6-6; 9 nucleotides match TRBD1. From germline, CDR1 is MNHNY and CDR2 SVGAGI (reference sequence). This CDR3 is 15 amino acids long. The trim removed 2 bases at V and 3 bases at J, leaving 4 bases unmatched. The CDR3 here is CASSYEDRGHTEAFF. The CDR3 DNA reads as TGTGCCAGCAGTTACGAGGACAGGGGCCACACTGAAGCTTTCTTT.

The chain is built from TRBV7-3 and TRBJ2-7, with 7 nucleotides matching TRBD1. The CDR3 has 13 amino acids. J lost 3 bases, V lost 5 bases, and 4 bases had no gene match. Germline loops: CDR1 SGHTA, CDR2 FQGTGA. CDR3 bases: TGTGCCAGCAGCCTGGGACAGATCTACGAGCAGTACTTC. Amino acid sequence: CASSLGQIYEQYF.

The CDR3: CASSPFPDTDTQYF. The CDR3 bases are TGTGCCAGCAGTCCCTTCCCGGACACAGATACGCAGTATTTT. The rearrangement uses TRBV27 and TRBJ2-3; D gene ambiguous. The V end was cut by 5 bases, the J end by 2 bases, with 11 bases between. Per germline, CDR1 MNHEY and CDR2 SMNVEV (reference sequence). There are 14 residues in the CDR3.

This sequence joins TRBV27 and TRBJ1-5; D might be TRBD1 (5 bases). V lost 2 bases, J lost 0 bases, and 14 bases lay in between. The germline V gene encodes CDR1 MNHEY and CDR2 SMNVEV (reference sequence). This CDR3 has 17 residues. The DNA of the CDR3 is TGTGCCAGCAGTTTACAGGGATGGGACGGTAGCAATCAGCCCCAGCATTTT. This codes for CASSLQGWDGSNQPQHF.

This rearrangement joins TRBV11-3 to TRBJ2-7; 15 positions agree with TRBD2. This CDR3 contains 15 residues. V lost 4 bases, J lost 4 bases, and 2 bases stayed unmatched. Germline lookup yields CDR1 SGHNT and CDR2 YENEEA. The CDR3 coding sequence is TGTGCCAGCAGCTCTGGGACTAGCGGGAGGTACGAGCAGTACTTC. Protein product: CASSSGTSGRYEQYF.

This clone was seen a single time. The chain is built from TRBV27 and TRBJ1-5, with a tentative D call TRBD1 (5 bases). The germline CDR1 and CDR2 sequences are MNHEY and SMNVEV (reference sequence). V gave up 3 bases and J gave up 5 bases, with 14 bases separating them. The CDR3 totals 15 residues. The CDR3 DNA is TGTGCCAGCAGTTTCTCCCAAGGGGTAGATCAGCCCCAGCATTTT. It codes for CASSFSQGVDQPQHF.

Notes on this clone: Other DNA sequences from this sample encode an identical CDR3 as well. The V gene is TRBV4-3, the J gene TRBJ2-7; 7 bases agree with TRBD2. J gave up 3 bases and V 0 bases, and 5 bases lay outside the gene matches. This CDR3 has 15 residues. CDR1 is LGHNA, CDR2 YSLEER, per germline. The CDR3 is CASSQDRGSFYEQYF. DNA for the CDR3: TGCGCCAGCAGCCAAGATCGCGGGAGCTTCTACGAGCAGTACTTC.

This chain links TRBV5-1 with TRBJ2-7, with 7 bases aligning to TRBD1. The germline CDR1 and CDR2 sequences are SGHRS and YFSETQ. This CDR3 is 15 amino acids long. The V segment lost 1 base and the J segment 4 bases; nucleotides outside the gene matches: 8. CDR3: CASSLWDSGGYEQYF. The CDR3 coding sequence is TGCGCCAGCAGCTTGTGGGACAGTGGCGGGTACGAGCAGTACTTC.

This chain uses TRBV4-3 with TRBJ2-7; a possible D gene is TRBD2 (7 bases). CDR1 and CDR2 (germline): LGHNA, YSLEER. This CDR3 is 15 amino acids long. V lost 0 bases, J lost 5 bases, and 14 bases lay in between. The CDR3 sequence: CASSQESRGGNEQYF. CDR3 DNA sequence: TGCGCCAGCAGCCAAGAATCCAGGGGAGGGAACGAGCAGTACTTC.

The chain combines TRBV10-1 with TRBJ1-1; 7 bases map to TRBD1. V dropped 5 bases and J dropped 2; count of bases not matched to a gene: 14. Looked up from germline, CDR1 is WNHNN and CDR2 is SYGVQD (reference sequence). The CDR3 covers 17 residues. The CDR3 sequence is CASSLSRDSRINTEAFF. The CDR3 coding sequence is TGCGCCAGCAGTTTGAGCCGGGACAGCCGAATCAACACTGAAGCTTTCTTT.

On this clone: Other DNA sequences in this specimen translate into the identical CDR3. The rearrangement uses TRBV27 and TRBJ2-7, with 12 bases identical to TRBD1. The length of the CDR3 is 14 residues. Germline V CDR1 and CDR2: MNHEY, SMNVEV (reference sequence). With V trimmed by 5 bases and J by 4 bases, 3 bases remained unmatched. This CDR3 is CASSPGQGAYEQYF. CDR3 nucleotide sequence: TGTGCCAGCAGTCCGGGACAGGGGGCTTACGAGCAGTACTTC.

The chain recombines TRBV27 with TRBJ2-7; 9 bases match TRBD1. The CDR3 has 15 amino acids. The ends lost 6 bases at V and 0 bases at J; junction bases unmatched: 6. Germline V gives CDR1 MNHEY, CDR2 SMNVEV (reference sequence). CDR3 coding DNA: TGTGCCAGCAGCGAATCGGGACAGGGCTCCTACGAGCAGTACTTC. Its translation: CASSESGQGSYEQYF.

The chain uses TRBV27 and TRBJ2-3, with D perhaps matching TRBD2 (6 bases). V lost 7 bases to trimming and J lost 2 bases, with 13 bases between them. Germline V CDR1 and CDR2: MNHEY, SMNVEV (reference sequence). The CDR3 runs 14 residues. CDR3 sequence: CASTPGTLTDTQYF. CDR3 DNA sequence: TGTGCCAGCACCCCCGGGACTCTCACAGATACGCAGTATTTT.